The 27 T cell receptor beta chains given below trace back to one sample, sequenced in a study of beta chain features in type 1 diabetes. Reverse transcribing all isolated RNA meant expressed TCRB transcripts were sequenced. This table comes from immunoSEQ multiplex PCR, and its TCRdb copy is limited to in-frame clones, with some not included. In the table there are about 930,000 clones, around a sixth of which are singletons. Sample: naive CD4+ T cells from blood. Source of these receptors: a woman aged 18-29 years in good health.

CDR3 in amino acids: CSAKTAGSGANVLTF. For the CDR3, the DNA is TGCAGCGCCAAAACCGCAGGGTCTGGGGCCAACGTCCTGACTTTC. The chain uses TRBV29-1 and TRBJ2-6; the D gene is possibly TRBD1 (5 bases). Per germline, CDR1 SQVTM and CDR2 ANQGSEA. This CDR3 contains 15 residues. V lost 7 bases and J lost 1, with 14 bases in between.

This sequence joins TRBV28 and TRBJ2-7; tentative D call: TRBD2 (6 bases). The CDR3 has 13 amino acids. CDR1 is MDHEN and CDR2 is SYDVKM in the germline V gene. The V and J ends lost 6 bases and 6 bases respectively, with 15 bases between them. The CDR3 nucleotides are TGTGCCAGCAGGGGTCGACTAGTTGGCGAGCAGTACTTC. Translated: CASRGRLVGEQYF.

The V and J genes are TRBV6-6 and TRBJ2-7; D not certain. Trimming took 8 bases from V and 2 from J, leaving 22 bases between them. This CDR3 spans 16 amino acids. Germline V gene lookup returns CDR1 MNHNY and CDR2 SVGAGI (reference sequence). In DNA, the CDR3 is TGTGCCAGCCTCTCGAAACCCGCGTCGTCCCCCTACGAGCAGTACTTC. Translated, it gives CASLSKPASSPYEQYF.

This clone was recorded a few times. The V and J genes are TRBV25-1 and TRBJ2-4, with TRBD2 matching 9 bases. The CDR3 runs 16 residues. The ends lost 2 bases at V and 4 bases at J; junction bases unmatched: 6. Germline V gene sequence: CDR1 MGHDK, CDR2 SYGVNS. The CDR3 loop is CASSEMAGGRKNIQYF. CDR3 in DNA: TGTGCCAGCAGTGAAATGGCGGGAGGGAGGAAAAACATTCAGTACTTC. The complete variable domain, with remaining parts taken from reference TRBV25-1 and TRBJ2-4, reads EADIYQTPRYLVIGTGKKITLECSQTMGHDKMYWYQQDPGMELHLIHYSYGVNSTEKGDLSSESTVSRIRTEHFPLTLESARPSHTSQYLCASSEMAGGRKNIQYFGAGTRLSVL.

This clone was found a few times. The V gene is TRBV7-2, the J gene TRBJ2-4, with D hard to call. The germline V and J ends were trimmed by 1 base and 0 bases, with 7 bases remaining between them. The CDR3 runs to 15 residues. CDR1 and CDR2 from the germline V gene are SGHTA and FQGNSA. CDR3 amino acids: CASSLDRQAKNIQYF. The CDR3 DNA sequence: TGTGCCAGCAGCTTAGATCGCCAAGCCAAAAACATTCAGTACTTC.

V and J are TRBV27 and TRBJ1-2; unclear D gene. From germline, CDR1 is MNHEY and CDR2 SMNVEV (reference sequence). Trimming removed 6 bases from V and 0 bases from J, with 14 bases in between. This CDR3 contains 15 residues. CDR3 coding DNA: TGTGCCAGCAGCCAGAGACACCACGCTAACTATGGCTACACCTTC. Translation gives CASSQRHHANYGYTF.

The chain has TRBV5-6 and TRBJ2-3; 9 nucleotides line up with TRBD2. In germline, CDR1 is SGHDT, CDR2 YYEEEE. This CDR3 region has 15 residues. V gave up 3 bases and J gave up 2 bases; unmatched junction bases: 4. CDR3 protein: CASSYLAGDTDTQYF. The CDR3 region has the DNA TGTGCCAGCAGCTACTTAGCGGGGGACACAGATACGCAGTATTTT.

This chain links TRBV6-5 with TRBJ2-1; D remains unclear. V lost 2 bases, J lost 6 bases, and 8 bases lay in between. The CDR3 runs to 13 residues. Germline V CDR1 and CDR2: MNHEY, SVGAGI. The CDR3 nucleotides are TGTGCCAGCAGTTACGGTGCACTCAATGAGCAGTTCTTC. Translating gives CASSYGALNEQFF.

V is TRBV7-9 and J is TRBJ2-5; maybe TRBD1 (5 bases). The ends were cut back, 5 bases at V and 4 bases at J, with 14 bases in the middle. Germline lookup yields CDR1 SEHNR and CDR2 FQNEAQ (reference sequence). The CDR3 is 14 residues long. CDR3 nucleotides: TGTGCCAGCAGCACACCGGCAAGGGGAGAGACCCAGTACTTC. Protein sequence: CASSTPARGETQYF.

This clone was observed a few times. The chain uses TRBV7-9 and TRBJ2-1; 7 bases are shared with TRBD1. V shed 6 bases, J shed 5 bases, and the junction held 7 bases outside the gene matches. The CDR3 totals 14 residues. The V gene's germline CDR1 is SEHNR and CDR2 FQNEAQ (reference sequence). The CDR3 DNA reads TGTGCCAGCAGAGCAGGGGGTTGGGACAATGAGCAGTTCTTC. This codes for CASRAGGWDNEQFF.

This clone has more than one count but fewer than ten. J is TRBJ2-1 and V is TRBV7-3; no firm D call. The V end lost 3 bases, the J end lost 5 bases, and 11 bases lay between the germline ends. Germline V CDR1 and CDR2: SGHTA, FQGTGA. This CDR3 comprises 14 residues. The CDR3 bases are TGTGCCAGCAGCTTGGGGATTGGGCACAATGAGCAGTTCTTC. This encodes CASSLGIGHNEQFF.

The CDR3 region is CASSQTRTSGGYNEQFF. Here the CDR3 DNA reads TGCGCCAGCAGCCAAACTCGGACTAGCGGGGGTTACAATGAGCAGTTCTTC. This chain connects TRBV4-3 to TRBJ2-1, with 13 bases matching TRBD2. Losses at the gene ends were 2 bases for V and 4 bases for J; bases not matched to a gene: 5. The germline gives CDR1 LGHNA, CDR2 YSLEER. The CDR3 is 17 residues long.

The rearrangement joins TRBV7-2 to TRBJ1-1; the D gene is possibly TRBD1 (5 bases). The germline V gene encodes CDR1 SGHTA and CDR2 FQGNSA. This CDR3 has 14 residues. Trimming stripped 2 bases from V and 3 bases from J, with 10 bases between. The CDR3 nucleotides are TGTGCCAGCAGCTTATGGGACGCAGACACTGAAGCTTTCTTT. Protein: CASSLWDADTEAFF.

This clone was seen a few times. The chain joins TRBV7-2 to TRBJ2-7; weak D call: TRBD1 (5 bases). This CDR3 has 14 residues. Germline assignment: CDR1 SGHTA and CDR2 FQGNSA. V was clipped by 7 bases and J by 0 bases, with 13 bases between them. The CDR3 DNA reads as TGTGCCAGCAAGCTTATACAGGACTCCTACGAGCAGTACTTC. Its translation: CASKLIQDSYEQYF.

There are a few counts of this clone. The gene calls are TRBV5-1 and TRBJ2-1; D gene uncertain. Germline CDR1 and CDR2: SGHRS and YFSETQ. This CDR3 spans 11 amino acids. V gave up 0 bases and J gave up 11 bases, with 6 bases separating them. The CDR3 reads CASSLEQKQFF. The CDR3 DNA is TGCGCCAGCAGCTTGGAGCAGAAGCAGTTCTTC.

The CDR3 here is CASSLEPSVTDTQYF. The CDR3 coding sequence is TGTGCCAGCAGCTTAGAACCTAGCGTCACAGATACGCAGTATTTT. The chain is built from TRBV11-2 and TRBJ2-3; perhaps TRBD2 as D (6 bases). Germline CDR1 SGHAT, CDR2 FQNNGV. Trimming took off 0 bases at V and 2 bases at J, with 9 bases between the two ends. The CDR3 is 15 residues long. Looking up the rest from reference TRBV11-2 and TRBJ2-3 gives the full variable domain: EAGVAQSPRYKIIEKRQSVAFWCNPISGHATLYWYQQILGQGPKLLIQFQNNGVVDDSQLPKDRFSAERLKGVDSTLKIQPAKLEDSAVYLCASSLEPSVTDTQYFGPGTRLTVL.

For this clone: Other DNA sequences from this sample encode an identical CDR3 as well. This chain connects TRBV7-2 to TRBJ1-1; D is perhaps TRBD1 (5 bases). Trimming cost V 3 bases and J 2 bases, with 7 bases left between them. The CDR3 loop spans 13 amino acids. CDR1 SGHTA and CDR2 FQGNSA come from the germline V gene. For the CDR3, the DNA is TGTGCCAGCAGCTTGACAGCTAACACTGAAGCTTTCTTT. The encoded protein is CASSLTANTEAFF.

The chain uses TRBV12-2 and TRBJ2-3; the table's D call of TRBD2 was not tested on the DNA. TRBV12-2 is labeled a pseudogene. The CDR3 totals 17 residues. The CDR3 DNA is TGTGCAAGTCGCTTCTCACGGTCTTGGCGGGTAGAGGATACGCAGTATTTT. This translates into CASRFSRSWRVEDTQYF.

The V gene is TRBV2, the J gene TRBJ2-3; the D gene is possibly TRBD1 (6 bases). The V end was cut by 6 bases, the J end by 4 bases, with 20 bases between. Germline lookup yields CDR1 SNHLY and CDR2 FYNNEI. The length of the CDR3 is 16 residues. In nucleotides, the CDR3 is TGTGCCAGCAGGTCGCGAGGGGGAGATGGATCAGATACGCAGTATTTT. Encoded protein: CASRSRGGDGSDTQYF.

This clone was observed a handful of times. CDR3 sequence: CASSSLKLAGRHTQYF. The CDR3 bases are TGTGCCAGCAGCTCCCTTAAGCTTGCTGGAAGGCATACGCAGTATTTT. The genes are TRBV7-2 and TRBJ2-3; D is undetermined. V lost 4 bases and J 7 bases, leaving 21 bases between the germline ends. Germline V lookup: CDR1 SGHTA, CDR2 FQGNSA. The CDR3 extends over 16 amino acids. The complete variable domain, with remaining parts taken from reference TRBV7-2 and TRBJ2-3, reads GAGVSQSPSNKVTEKGKDVELRCDPISGHTALYWYRQSLGQGLEFLIYFQGNSAPDKSGLPSDRFSAERTGGSVSTLTIQRTQQEDSAVYLCASSSLKLAGRHTQYFGPGTRLTVL.

The rearrangement uses TRBV7-9 and TRBJ2-1; D tentatively fits TRBD1 or TRBD2 (5 bases each). The CDR3 length is 15 residues. Per the germline V gene, CDR1 is SEHNR and CDR2 is FQNEAQ (reference sequence). The V gene lost 3 bases and the J gene lost 10 bases, with 19 bases spanning the gap. The CDR3 DNA follows: TGTGCCAGCAGCTTTCCGGGACGGGGCCCGGAGGAGCAGTTCTTC. As protein: CASSFPGRGPEEQFF.

This clone was seen a few times. The chain couples TRBV19 to TRBJ2-2; 8 nucleotides align to TRBD2. The germline CDR1 and CDR2 sequences are LNHDA and SQIVND (reference sequence). The trim removed 5 bases at V and 6 bases at J, leaving 8 bases unmatched. The CDR3 has 15 amino acids. The CDR3 coding sequence is TGTGCCAGTAGTGGGACTAGAAAAATCTCCGGGGAGCTGTTTTTT. This translates into CASSGTRKISGELFF.

The rearrangement links TRBV2 to TRBJ2-7, with a tentative D call TRBD2 (6 bases). The CDR3 runs to 12 residues. The V and J ends lost 7 bases and 7 bases respectively, with 14 bases between them. Germline loops: CDR1 SNHLY, CDR2 FYNNEI. The DNA of the CDR3 is TGTGCCAGCACCACGGGAGTGCGGGAGCAGTACTTC. It yields the protein CASTTGVREQYF.

This clone was seen just once. The sample holds other DNA sequences that translate to the same CDR3. The CDR3 spells CASSVDGTGSYEQYF. The CDR3 coding sequence is TGTGCCAGCAGCGTAGACGGCACAGGGTCCTACGAGCAGTACTTC. This chain links TRBV9 with TRBJ2-7; perhaps TRBD1 as D (6 bases). CDR3 length: 15 residues. Germline-derived CDR1 and CDR2 are SGDLS and YYNGEE. V lost 0 bases, J lost 1 base, and 11 bases lay in between.

The chain is built from TRBV4-3 and TRBJ2-2; either TRBD1 or TRBD2 may fit D (5 bases each). Germline-derived CDR1 and CDR2 are LGHNA and YSLEER. This CDR3 region has 14 residues. Deletions cut 0 bases from V and 6 bases from J, with 8 bases between. The CDR3 DNA reads TGCGCCAGCAGCCAAGATGAGGGGCCCGGGGAGCTGTTTTTT. Its protein product is CASSQDEGPGELFF.

The DNA of the CDR3 is TGTGCCAGCAGTTCAACGACACGAAACACTGAAGCTTTCTTT. The encoded protein is CASSSTTRNTEAFF. This chain uses TRBV6-6 with TRBJ1-1; D not certain. The germline V and J ends were trimmed by 4 bases and 2 bases, with 11 bases remaining between them. The germline V gene has CDR1 MNHNY and CDR2 SVGAGI (reference sequence). The CDR3 totals 14 residues.

The sample holds a few counts of this clone. The chain is built from TRBV9 and TRBJ2-3; D gene unclear. V was shortened by 1 base and J by 0 bases, with 6 bases between the two germline ends. This CDR3 region has 14 residues. Germline V gene sequence: CDR1 SGDLS, CDR2 YYNGEE. CDR3 protein: CASSVTDSTDTQYF. DNA of the CDR3: TGTGCCAGCAGCGTAACGGATAGCACAGATACGCAGTATTTT.